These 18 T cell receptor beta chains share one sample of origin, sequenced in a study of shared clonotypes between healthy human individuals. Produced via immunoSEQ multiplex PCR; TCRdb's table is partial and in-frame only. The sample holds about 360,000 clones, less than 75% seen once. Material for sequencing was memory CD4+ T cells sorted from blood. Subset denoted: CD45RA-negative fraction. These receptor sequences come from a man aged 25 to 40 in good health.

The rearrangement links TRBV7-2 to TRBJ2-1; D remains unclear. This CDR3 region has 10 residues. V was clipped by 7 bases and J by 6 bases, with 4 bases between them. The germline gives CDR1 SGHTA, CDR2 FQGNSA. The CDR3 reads CASKRNEQFF. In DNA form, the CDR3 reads TGTGCCAGCAAACGCAATGAGCAGTTCTTC.

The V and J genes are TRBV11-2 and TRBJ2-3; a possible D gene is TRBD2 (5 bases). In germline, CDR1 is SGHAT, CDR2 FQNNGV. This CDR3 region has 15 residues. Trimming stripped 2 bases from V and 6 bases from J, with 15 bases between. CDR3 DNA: TGTGCCAGCAGCTTACGGGGTAGCTCGAGGGATACGCAGTATTTT. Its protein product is CASSLRGSSRDTQYF. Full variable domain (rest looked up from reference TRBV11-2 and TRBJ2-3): EAGVAQSPRYKIIEKRQSVAFWCNPISGHATLYWYQQILGQGPKLLIQFQNNGVVDDSQLPKDRFSAERLKGVDSTLKIQPAKLEDSAVYLCASSLRGSSRDTQYFGPGTRLTVL.

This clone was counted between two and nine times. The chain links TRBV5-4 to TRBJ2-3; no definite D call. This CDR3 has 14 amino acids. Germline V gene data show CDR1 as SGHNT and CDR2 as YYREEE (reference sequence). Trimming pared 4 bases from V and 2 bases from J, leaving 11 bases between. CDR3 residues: CASSPSKITDTQYF. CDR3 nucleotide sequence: TGTGCCAGCAGCCCGTCGAAGATCACAGATACGCAGTATTTT.

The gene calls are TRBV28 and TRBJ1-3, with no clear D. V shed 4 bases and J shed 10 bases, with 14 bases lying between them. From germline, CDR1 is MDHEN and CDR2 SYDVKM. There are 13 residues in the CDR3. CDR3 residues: CASSYFKAATIYF. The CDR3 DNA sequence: TGTGCCAGCAGTTATTTCAAAGCCGCTACCATATATTTT.

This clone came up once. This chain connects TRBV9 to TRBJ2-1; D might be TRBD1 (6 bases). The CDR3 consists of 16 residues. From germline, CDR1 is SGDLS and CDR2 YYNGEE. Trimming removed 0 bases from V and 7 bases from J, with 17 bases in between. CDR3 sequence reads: CASSVAFKQGLNEQFF. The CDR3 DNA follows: TGTGCCAGCAGCGTAGCCTTTAAACAGGGTCTGAATGAGCAGTTCTTC.

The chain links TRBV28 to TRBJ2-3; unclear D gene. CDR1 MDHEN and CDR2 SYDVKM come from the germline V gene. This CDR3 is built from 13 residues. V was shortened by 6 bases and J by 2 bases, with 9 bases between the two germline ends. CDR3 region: CASSPIDTDTQYF. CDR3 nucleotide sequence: TGTGCCAGCAGCCCTATAGACACAGATACGCAGTATTTT.

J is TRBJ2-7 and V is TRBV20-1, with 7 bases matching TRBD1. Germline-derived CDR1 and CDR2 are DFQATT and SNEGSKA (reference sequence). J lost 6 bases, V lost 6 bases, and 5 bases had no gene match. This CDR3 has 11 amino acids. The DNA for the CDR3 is TGCAGTGCACCCCACAGGGGCGAGCAGTACTTC. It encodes CSAPHRGEQYF.

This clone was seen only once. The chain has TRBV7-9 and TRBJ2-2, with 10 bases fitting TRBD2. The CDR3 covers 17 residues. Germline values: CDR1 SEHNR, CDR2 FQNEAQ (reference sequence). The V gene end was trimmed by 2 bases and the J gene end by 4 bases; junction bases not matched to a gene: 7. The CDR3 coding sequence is TGTGCCAGCAGCTTACTGCTAGCGGGAGTTTTCACCGGGGAGCTGTTTTTT. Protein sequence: CASSLLLAGVFTGELFF.

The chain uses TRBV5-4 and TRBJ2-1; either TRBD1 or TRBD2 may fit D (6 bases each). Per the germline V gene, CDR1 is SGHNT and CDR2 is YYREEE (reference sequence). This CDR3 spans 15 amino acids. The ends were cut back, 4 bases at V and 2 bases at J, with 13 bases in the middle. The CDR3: CASSQMGGAYNEQFF. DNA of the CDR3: TGTGCCAGCAGCCAGATGGGGGGCGCCTACAATGAGCAGTTCTTC.

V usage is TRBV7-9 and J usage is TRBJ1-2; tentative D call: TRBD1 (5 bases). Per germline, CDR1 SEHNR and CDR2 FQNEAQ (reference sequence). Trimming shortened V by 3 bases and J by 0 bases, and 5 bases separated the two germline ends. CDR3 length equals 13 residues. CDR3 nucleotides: TGTGCCAGCAGCTTCAGGGCTAACTATGGCTACACCTTC. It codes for CASSFRANYGYTF.

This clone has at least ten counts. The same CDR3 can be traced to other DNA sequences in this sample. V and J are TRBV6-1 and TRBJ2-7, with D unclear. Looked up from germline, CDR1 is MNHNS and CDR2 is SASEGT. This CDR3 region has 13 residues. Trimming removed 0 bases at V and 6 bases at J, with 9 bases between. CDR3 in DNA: TGTGCCAGCAGTGAAGCGACCCAGGTCGAGCAGTACTTC. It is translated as CASSEATQVEQYF.

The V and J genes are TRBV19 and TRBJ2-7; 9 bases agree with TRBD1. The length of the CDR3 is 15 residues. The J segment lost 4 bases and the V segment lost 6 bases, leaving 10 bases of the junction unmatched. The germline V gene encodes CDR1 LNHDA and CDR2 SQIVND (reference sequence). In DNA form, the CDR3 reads TGTGCCAGTAGAGCGAGGGACAGGGATTATTACGAGCAGTACTTC. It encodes CASRARDRDYYEQYF.

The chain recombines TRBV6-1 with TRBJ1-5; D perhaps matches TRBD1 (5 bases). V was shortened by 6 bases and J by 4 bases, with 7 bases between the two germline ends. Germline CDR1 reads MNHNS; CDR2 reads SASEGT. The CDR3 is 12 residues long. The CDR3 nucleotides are TGTGCCAGCAGGACAGCTAATCAGCCCCAGCATTTT. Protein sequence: CASRTANQPQHF.

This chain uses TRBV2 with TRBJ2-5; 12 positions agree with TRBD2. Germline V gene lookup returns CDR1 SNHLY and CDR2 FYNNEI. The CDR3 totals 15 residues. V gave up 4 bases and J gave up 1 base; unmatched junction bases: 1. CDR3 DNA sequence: TGTGCCAGCAGTGGGGGACTAGCGGGCCAAGAGACCCAGTACTTC. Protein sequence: CASSGGLAGQETQYF.

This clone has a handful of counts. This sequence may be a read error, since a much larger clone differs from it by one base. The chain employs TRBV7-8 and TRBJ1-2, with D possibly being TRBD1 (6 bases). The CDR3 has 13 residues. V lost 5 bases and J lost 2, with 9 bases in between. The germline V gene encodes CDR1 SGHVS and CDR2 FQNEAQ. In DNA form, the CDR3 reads TGTGCCAGCAGCCCCCAGGGGAACTATGGCTACACCTTC. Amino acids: CASSPQGNYGYTF.

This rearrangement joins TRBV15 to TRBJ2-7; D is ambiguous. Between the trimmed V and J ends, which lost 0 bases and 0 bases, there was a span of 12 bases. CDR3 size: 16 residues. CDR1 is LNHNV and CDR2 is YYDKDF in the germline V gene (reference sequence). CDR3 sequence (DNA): TGTGCCACCAGCAGAGATCTAGGACGGAGCTCCTACGAGCAGTACTTC. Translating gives CATSRDLGRSSYEQYF.

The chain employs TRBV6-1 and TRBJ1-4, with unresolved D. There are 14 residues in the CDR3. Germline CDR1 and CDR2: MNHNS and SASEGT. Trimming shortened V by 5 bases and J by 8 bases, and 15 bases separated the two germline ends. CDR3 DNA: TGTGCCAGCAGTCCTGTTGGAAGATTCGAAAAACTGTTTTTT. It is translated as CASSPVGRFEKLFF.

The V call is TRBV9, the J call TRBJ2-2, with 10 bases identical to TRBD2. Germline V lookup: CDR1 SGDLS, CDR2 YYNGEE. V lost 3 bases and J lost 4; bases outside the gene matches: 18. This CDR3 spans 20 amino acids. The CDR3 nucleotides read TGTGCCAGCAGCGCAAAATCGAGGGGAGCGGGAGGGCCGTTCACCGGGGAGCTGTTTTTT. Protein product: CASSAKSRGAGGPFTGELFF.